The rows below give T cell receptor beta chains drawn from one sample of a study of blood T cells in healthy people across ages. TCRdb re-analysed the 5' RACE reads in MiXCR, keeping a single row per CDR3 protein. The table has roughly 1,700,000 distinct CDR3 sequences, roughly 30% seen once; the top ten hold less than 9.5%. The sequenced material came from blood. The receptors come from a young woman in good health. Both conserved end residues are part of each CDR3. Each record gives: CDR3 length, V gene, D gene, J gene, clone size, CDR3 DNA, CDR3 protein. A D gene is named only where the DNA matches it firmly. Size tells how often a clone was seen (once, few, many) or the class of an expanded clone, and some rows leave it out.

cdr3_length: 11
v_call: TRBV29-1
d_call: -
j_call: TRBJ1-2
clone_size: few
cdr3_nt: TGCAGCGTCGCTGATGAATATGGCTACACCTTC
cdr3_aa: CSVADEYGYTF

cdr3_length: 17
v_call: TRBV6-6
d_call: TRBD2
j_call: TRBJ2-3
clone_size: many
cdr3_nt: TGTGCCAGCAGTTACTCGTGGGGGACTAGCGGGAGAGATACGCAGTATTTT
cdr3_aa: CASSYSWGTSGRDTQYF

cdr3_length: 11
v_call: TRBV6-2/TRBV6-3
d_call: -
j_call: TRBJ2-5
clone_size: many
cdr3_nt: TGTGCCAGCAGTATAATCGAGACCCAGTACTTC
cdr3_aa: CASSIIETQYF

cdr3_length: 14
v_call: TRBV3-1
d_call: -
j_call: TRBJ2-7
clone_size: once
cdr3_nt: TGTGCCAGCTCCTCCTATAACTCCTACAATGAGCAGTACTTC
cdr3_aa: CASSSYNSYNEQYF

cdr3_length: 14
v_call: TRBV14
d_call: -
j_call: TRBJ2-7
clone_size: few
cdr3_nt: TGTGCCAGCGGCAGGCAGGGGCTCGCCTACGAGCAGTACTTC
cdr3_aa: CASGRQGLAYEQYF

cdr3_length: 13
v_call: TRBV7-9
d_call: -
j_call: TRBJ1-6
clone_size: -
cdr3_nt: TGTGCCAGCAGCTTAGATGAGGGCTTTCCCCTCCACTTT
cdr3_aa: CASSLDEGFPLHF

cdr3_length: 14
v_call: TRBV30
d_call: TRBD1
j_call: TRBJ2-2
clone_size: few
cdr3_nt: TGTGCCTGGAGGAGGACAGGGACAACCGGGGAGCTGTTTTTT
cdr3_aa: CAWRRTGTTGELFF

cdr3_length: 14
v_call: TRBV3-1
d_call: TRBD1
j_call: TRBJ2-5
clone_size: -
cdr3_nt: TGTGCCAGCAGCTGGACAGGGGGAAATGAGACCCAGTACTTC
cdr3_aa: CASSWTGGNETQYF

cdr3_length: 15
v_call: TRBV28
d_call: TRBD2
j_call: TRBJ2-1
clone_size: -
cdr3_nt: TGTGCCAGCAGTAAGACTAGCGGAGAATACAATGAGCAGTTCTTC
cdr3_aa: CASSKTSGEYNEQFF

cdr3_length: 12
v_call: TRBV4-1
d_call: -
j_call: TRBJ1-1
clone_size: -
cdr3_nt: TGCGCCAGCAGCCAAGGGGGGAGTGAAGCTTTCTTT
cdr3_aa: CASSQGGSEAFF

cdr3_length: 13
v_call: TRBV28
d_call: -
j_call: TRBJ2-7
clone_size: few
cdr3_nt: TGTGCCAGCAGTCGGGGGGCCAGCGGTAAGCAGTACTTC
cdr3_aa: CASSRGASGKQYF

cdr3_length: 12
v_call: TRBV11-2
d_call: -
j_call: TRBJ2-7
clone_size: many
cdr3_nt: TGTGCCAGCAGCCTTCCAAGGGTCGAGCAGTACTTC
cdr3_aa: CASSLPRVEQYF

cdr3_length: 13
v_call: TRBV21-1
d_call: -
j_call: TRBJ2-5
clone_size: -
cdr3_nt: TGTGCCAGCAGCAAAGGCGTCGAAGAGACCCAGTACTTC
cdr3_aa: CASSKGVEETQYF

cdr3_length: 13
v_call: TRBV5-1
d_call: -
j_call: TRBJ2-1
clone_size: many
cdr3_nt: TGCGCCAGCAGCTCTGTAGGTGGAGATGAGCAGTTCTTC
cdr3_aa: CASSSVGGDEQFF

cdr3_length: 15
v_call: TRBV7-9
d_call: -
j_call: TRBJ1-4
clone_size: -
cdr3_nt: TGTGCCAGCAGCTTAAATCAGGGGAAGCGTGAAAAACTGTTTTTT
cdr3_aa: CASSLNQGKREKLFF

cdr3_length: 15
v_call: TRBV6-5
d_call: TRBD2
j_call: TRBJ2-7
clone_size: many
cdr3_nt: TGTGCCAGCACAAGGGGCGGGGGGGCCACCTACGAGCAGTACTTC
cdr3_aa: CASTRGGGATYEQYF

cdr3_length: 13
v_call: TRBV29-1
d_call: -
j_call: TRBJ2-5
clone_size: -
cdr3_nt: TGCAGCGTTGAGATCCGGCTTGGGGAGACCCAGTACTTC
cdr3_aa: CSVEIRLGETQYF

cdr3_length: 18
v_call: TRBV12-3/TRBV12-4
d_call: TRBD2
j_call: TRBJ2-3
clone_size: once
cdr3_nt: TGTGCCAGCAGGCGACTAGCGGGAGAGATGAGGGTCACAGATACGCAGTATTTT
cdr3_aa: CASRRLAGEMRVTDTQYF

cdr3_length: 16
v_call: TRBV9
d_call: -
j_call: TRBJ1-1
clone_size: -
cdr3_nt: TGTGCCAGCAGCGTAGGGGGGGGCGGAGGGCAGTCCGAAGCTTTCTTT
cdr3_aa: CASSVGGGGGQSEAFF

cdr3_length: 14
v_call: TRBV7-2
d_call: -
j_call: TRBJ2-5
clone_size: few
cdr3_nt: TGTGCCAGCAGCGAGGGACCGAACCAAGAGACCCAGTACTTC
cdr3_aa: CASSEGPNQETQYF

cdr3_length: 16
v_call: TRBV7-9
d_call: TRBD1
j_call: TRBJ2-4
clone_size: many
cdr3_nt: TGTGCCAGCAGCTTAGCCACCACAGGGGGCTGGGACATTCAGTACTTC
cdr3_aa: CASSLATTGGWDIQYF

cdr3_length: 15
v_call: TRBV12-3/TRBV12-4
d_call: TRBD1
j_call: TRBJ2-2
clone_size: few
cdr3_nt: TGTGCCAGCACCAGGGACAGACCGAACACCGGGGAGCTGTTTTTT
cdr3_aa: CASTRDRPNTGELFF

cdr3_length: 14
v_call: TRBV12-3/TRBV12-4
d_call: TRBD2
j_call: TRBJ2-5
clone_size: -
cdr3_nt: TGTGCCAGCACCTTTAGCGGGAGCGGAGAGACCCAGTACTTC
cdr3_aa: CASTFSGSGETQYF

cdr3_length: 14
v_call: TRBV2
d_call: -
j_call: TRBJ2-7
clone_size: -
cdr3_nt: TGTGCCAGCAGCGCCGGCTATGGAGATCGCGAGCAGTACTTC
cdr3_aa: CASSAGYGDREQYF

cdr3_length: 15
v_call: TRBV12-3/TRBV12-4
d_call: -
j_call: TRBJ2-7
clone_size: -
cdr3_nt: TGTGCCAGCACCCATCGGAGGGGGGGAGCCTACGAGCAGTACTTC
cdr3_aa: CASTHRRGGAYEQYF

cdr3_length: 15
v_call: TRBV7-2
d_call: -
j_call: TRBJ2-3
clone_size: few
cdr3_nt: TGTGCCAGCAGCTTAGGGGCGACTAGGACGGATACGCAGTATTTT
cdr3_aa: CASSLGATRTDTQYF

cdr3_length: 15
v_call: TRBV20-1
d_call: TRBD1
j_call: TRBJ1-5
clone_size: -
cdr3_nt: TGCAGTGCTAGAATGGACAGGGGGGGAAATCAGCCCCAGCATTTT
cdr3_aa: CSARMDRGGNQPQHF

cdr3_length: 15
v_call: TRBV4-2
d_call: TRBD2
j_call: TRBJ2-7
clone_size: few
cdr3_nt: TGTGCCAGCAGTCTTGAAAGCGGGGGGGCCTACGAGCAGTACTTC
cdr3_aa: CASSLESGGAYEQYF

cdr3_length: 15
v_call: TRBV12-3/TRBV12-4
d_call: -
j_call: TRBJ1-5
clone_size: -
cdr3_nt: TGTGCCAGCAGTGGATCGGACATTTACAATCAGCCCCAGCATTTT
cdr3_aa: CASSGSDIYNQPQHF

cdr3_length: 13
v_call: TRBV24-1
d_call: TRBD1
j_call: TRBJ2-6
clone_size: many
cdr3_nt: TGTGCCACACAGGGGCCTGGGGCCAACGTCCTGACTTTC
cdr3_aa: CATQGPGANVLTF